The present T cell receptor (beta chain) was sequenced within a study of blood T cell repertoires in COVID-19. Trimming removed 7 bases at V and 1 base at J, with 10 bases between. Germline CDR1 reads SNHLY; CDR2 reads FYNNEI. The CDR3 has 14 amino acids. In the study's own analysis: For nucleated cells, counts were estimated from reference gene primer amplification. TCRdb's table, derived via immunoSEQ multiplex PCR, lists solely in-frame clones and lacks some. V, J and clone size are those of that table, while D and trimming were read from the DNA. The sample lists about 310,000 clones; around 87% were seen once.

The source of this sequence is a woman aged 50 to 60 who had recovered from COVID-19. The chain uses TRBV2 and TRBJ2-2; D is ambiguous. Source material: peripheral blood. CDR3 in amino acids: CASINRRNTGELFF. The CDR3 coding sequence is TGTGCCAGCATAAACAGAAGGAACACCGGGGAGCTGTTTTTT.